These T cell receptor beta chains were read from a single sample in a study of T cells in Graves' hyperthyroidism and ophthalmopathy. TCRdb fed the multiplex PCR reads into MiXCR, producing one record per CDR3 protein. The sample lists approximately 380,000 distinct CDR3 sequences; about a fifth were seen once. The sample comprised blood. These receptors all stem from a woman aged 18 to 35 with Graves' hyperthyroidism. Each CDR3 is given with its conserved first and last residue. Fields, in order: clone size, D gene, V gene, J gene, CDR3 DNA, CDR3 protein. D genes are given only for firm matches. A clone size is listed for some rows: how often the clone was seen (once, few, many), or a class if it is expanded.

>NA|NA|TRBV5-1|TRBJ1-1
TGCGCCAGCAGCCCGGACATCTGGGGCACTGAAGCTTTCTTT
CASSPDIWGTEAFF
>NA|TRBD2|TRBV3-1|TRBJ2-2
TGTGCCAGCAGCCAGTGGGGACTAGCGGGGGGGACGAACACCGGGGAGCTGTTTTTT
CASSQWGLAGGTNTGELFF
>many|TRBD1|TRBV24-1|TRBJ1-1
TGTGCCACCAGAGGGACAGGGGGCACTGAAGCTTTCTTT
CATRGTGGTEAFF
>few|TRBD1|TRBV6-1|TRBJ2-7
TGTGCCAGCAGTGAACCGGGACAGGGGACCTACGAGCAGTACTTC
CASSEPGQGTYEQYF
>many|TRBD1|TRBV11-3|TRBJ2-5
TGTGCCAGCAGCTGGGGACAGGGCGACCAAGAGACCCAGTACTTC
CASSWGQGDQETQYF
>NA|NA|TRBV3-1|TRBJ1-3
TGTGCCAGCAGCCCCCGATGGGGAACGACTGGAAACACCATATATTTT
CASSPRWGTTGNTIYF
>NA|NA|TRBV2|TRBJ1-6
TGTGCCAGCAGCTCAGGATCACCCCTCCACTTT
CASSSGSPLHF
>many|NA|TRBV12-3/TRBV12-4|TRBJ1-5
TGTGCCAGCAGTCGGGACATTGGACGCAATCAGCCCCAGCATTTT
CASSRDIGRNQPQHF
>once|TRBD2|TRBV7-8|TRBJ2-7
TGTGCCAGCAGCTTTTTTGGGGGGGCCTACGAGCAGTACTTC
CASSFFGGAYEQYF
>many|NA|TRBV20-1|TRBJ2-2
TGCAGTGCCGCCGTGTTGAACACCGGGGAGCTGTTTTTT
CSAAVLNTGELFF
>many|TRBD1|TRBV5-1|TRBJ1-1
TGCGCCAGCACCCTCGAGGGGGCCATGAACACTGAAGCTTTCTTT
CASTLEGAMNTEAFF
>NA|NA|TRBV11-2|TRBJ1-1
TGTGCCAGCAGCTCGACACCGACAAACACTGAAGCTTTCTTT
CASSSTPTNTEAFF
>NA|TRBD1|TRBV29-1|TRBJ2-7
TGCAGCGTTGAAAAAATAGGGACAGGGGCTTCTTACGAGCAGTACTTC
CSVEKIGTGASYEQYF
>many|TRBD2|TRBV20-1|TRBJ2-5
TGCAGTGCCCATCAGACTAGCGGGGACCAAGAGACCCAGTACTTC
CSAHQTSGDQETQYF
>many|TRBD1|TRBV10-3|TRBJ1-5
TGTGCCATCAGCGGGACAGGGAGGGATCAGCCCCAGCATTTT
CAISGTGRDQPQHF
>many|NA|TRBV7-9|TRBJ2-5
TGTGCCAGCAGCTCCACAACCCCAGAGACCCAGTACTTC
CASSSTTPETQYF
>many|NA|TRBV12-5|TRBJ2-7
TGTGCTAGTGGTTTGGTAGGTTGCGAGGATGACGAGCAGTACTTC
CASGLVGCEDDEQYF
>many|TRBD1|TRBV7-8|TRBJ2-2
TGTGCCAGCAGCTTAGGACAGGGGAGAACCTTAGCGGAGCTGTTTTTT
CASSLGQGRTLAELFF
>NA|TRBD2|TRBV11-2|TRBJ2-5
TGTGCCAGCACCACGGCGGTAGCGGGGGGGGAGGCCCAGTACTTC
CASTTAVAGGEAQYF
>many|NA|TRBV2|TRBJ2-7
TGTGCCAGCATAAGACAGGCCTACGAGCAGTACTTC
CASIRQAYEQYF
>many|NA|TRBV9|TRBJ1-1
TGTGCCAGCAGCGGGGTAAATCCGACTGAAGCTTTCTTT
CASSGVNPTEAFF